Below, one T cell receptor (beta chain) is given with its context. Clones were read by immunoSEQ multiplex PCR, and TCRdb kept only the in-frame ones, dropping some. The repertoire has approximately 90,000 clones, approximately 86% of them found once; the top ten carry around 12%. This entry belongs to a study of blood T cell repertoires in COVID-19. As for the study in general: COVID-19 samples, acute and convalescent, were from the United States, Italy and Spain.

The CDR3 has 15 residues. J gave up 7 bases and V 6 bases, and 7 bases lay outside the gene matches. Germline values: CDR1 SNHLY, CDR2 FYNNEI. This clonotype was obtained from a human donor in a cohort sampled during active COVID-19. The sequencing input was peripheral blood. This sequence joins TRBV2 and TRBJ2-1; 12 nucleotides align to TRBD2. CDR3 in amino acids: CASRVGTSGWNEQFF. DNA of the CDR3: TGTGCCAGCAGAGTCGGGACTAGCGGGTGGAATGAGCAGTTCTTC.